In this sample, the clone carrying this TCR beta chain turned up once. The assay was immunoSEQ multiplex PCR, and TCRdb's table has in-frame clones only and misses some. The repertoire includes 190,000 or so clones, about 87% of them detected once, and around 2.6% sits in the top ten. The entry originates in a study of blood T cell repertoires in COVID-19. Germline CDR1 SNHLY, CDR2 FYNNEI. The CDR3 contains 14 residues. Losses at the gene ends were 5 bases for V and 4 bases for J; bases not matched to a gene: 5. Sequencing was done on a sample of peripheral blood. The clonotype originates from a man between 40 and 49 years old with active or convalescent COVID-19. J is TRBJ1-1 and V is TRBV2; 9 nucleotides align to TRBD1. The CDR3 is CASSLTGGLTEAFF. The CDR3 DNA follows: TGTGCCAGCAGTTTGACAGGGGGGCTCACTGAAGCTTTCTTT.